This passage covers 11 T cell receptor beta chains from one sample sequenced in a study of shared clonotypes between healthy human individuals. Generated by immunoSEQ multiplex PCR, the TCRdb table keeps only in-frame clones and is missing some. This sample yields approximately 2,300,000 clones, of which about nine tenths are seen a single time; approximately 0.4% belongs to the top ten. Sequencing was performed on naive CD4+ T cells from PBMCs. Subset given: CD45RA+ positively selected. The receptors were sampled from a man aged 18 to 30 in good health. Some clones in this sample may be carry-over from other donors' samples.

The chain couples TRBV2 to TRBJ2-1; D is perhaps TRBD1 (6 bases). CDR3 size: 14 residues. Trimming left V 4 bases short and J 4 bases short, with 11 bases between. Germline loops: CDR1 SNHLY, CDR2 FYNNEI. This CDR3 is CASSGQENYNEQFF. The CDR3 DNA follows: TGTGCCAGCAGTGGACAGGAAAATTACAATGAGCAGTTCTTC.

This clone was seen a single time. The V and J genes are TRBV2 and TRBJ2-2; 8 bases map to TRBD1. This CDR3 region has 15 residues. CDR1 and CDR2 (germline): SNHLY, FYNNEI. V was clipped by 7 bases and J by 8 bases; unmatched bases: 12. For the CDR3, the DNA is TGTGCCAGCACATCGGACAGGGCCCAGGGGGGGGAGCTGTTTTTT. Its protein is CASTSDRAQGGELFF.

The chain couples TRBV7-3 to TRBJ2-4; D is perhaps TRBD2 (6 bases). Germline V lookup: CDR1 SGHTA, CDR2 FQGTGA. The CDR3 covers 14 residues. The V gene lost 3 bases and the J gene lost 3 bases, with 9 bases spanning the gap. This CDR3 is CASSFSGGKNIQYF. The CDR3 DNA reads TGTGCCAGCAGCTTTAGCGGTGGCAAAAACATTCAGTACTTC.

This CDR3 is CASSPQVAENTGELFF. The CDR3, as DNA: TGTGCCAGCAGCCCCCAGGTAGCGGAGAACACCGGGGAGCTGTTTTTT. This chain joins TRBV7-2 and TRBJ2-2, with D possibly matching TRBD2 (6 bases). The germline CDR1 and CDR2 sequences are SGHTA and FQGNSA. V was cut by 5 bases and J by 1 base, with 14 bases left in between. This CDR3 has 16 residues. Supplemented by reference TRBV7-2 and TRBJ2-2, the full variable domain reads GAGVSQSPSNKVTEKGKDVELRCDPISGHTALYWYRQSLGQGLEFLIYFQGNSAPDKSGLPSDRFSAERTGGSVSTLTIQRTQQEDSAVYLCASSPQVAENTGELFFGEGSRLTVL.

This sequence joins TRBV2 and TRBJ1-4; D uncertain. CDR1 is SNHLY, CDR2 FYNNEI, per germline. V lost 6 bases to trimming and J lost 6 bases, with 11 bases between them. The CDR3 covers 13 residues. The CDR3 is CASRKERDEKLFF. In DNA, the CDR3 is TGTGCCAGCAGAAAGGAACGGGATGAAAAACTGTTTTTT. The entire variable domain, with the rest obtained from reference TRBV2 and TRBJ1-4, is as follows: EPEVTQTPSHQVTQMGQEVILRCVPISNHLYFYWYRQILGQKVEFLVSFYNNEISEKSEIFDDQFSVERPDGSNFTLKIRSTKLEDSAMYFCASRKERDEKLFFGSGTQLSVL.

This chain uses TRBV28 with TRBJ2-7; 9 bases agree with TRBD1. V lost 6 bases, J lost 0 bases, and 12 bases stayed unmatched. The CDR3 contains 17 residues. Germline V gene data show CDR1 as MDHEN and CDR2 as SYDVKM. CDR3 nucleotides: TGTGCCAGCAGGGGGGGACAGGGTGGTGGAGCCTCCTACGAGCAGTACTTC. This codes for CASRGGQGGGASYEQYF.

The gene calls are TRBV6-1 and TRBJ2-7, with D unclear. CDR1 is MNHNS and CDR2 is SASEGT in the germline V gene. The CDR3 sequence is 14 residues long. With 8 bases removed from V and 1 base from J, the gap between germline ends came to 15 bases. CDR3 DNA sequence: TGTGCCAGCCGGCCCGATATTATTTCCTACGAGCAGTACTTC. Protein: CASRPDIISYEQYF.

This clone has only a few counts. V usage is TRBV19 and J usage is TRBJ1-5, with a tentative D call TRBD1 (5 bases). The CDR3 runs 13 residues. Germline V CDR1 and CDR2: LNHDA, SQIVND (reference sequence). V lost 1 base, J lost 11 bases, and 12 bases lay in between. The CDR3 DNA is TGTGCCAGTAGTATAGGTGGGGCAGGTGCCCAGCATTTT. The encoded protein is CASSIGGAGAQHF. Drawing the rest from reference TRBV19 and TRBJ1-5, the complete variable domain is DGGITQSPKYLFRKEGQNVTLSCEQNLNHDAMYWYRQDPGQGLRLIYYSQIVNDFQKGDIAEGYSVSREKKESFPLTVTSAQKNPTAFYLCASSIGGAGAQHFGDGTRLSIL.

Written as DNA, the CDR3 is TGTGCCAGCAGTTTCTCTGGGGGCGGTCAGCCCCAGCATTTT. It specifies CASSFSGGGQPQHF. This chain uses TRBV27 with TRBJ1-5; D is possibly TRBD1 (6 bases). V dropped 3 bases and J dropped 6 bases, with 12 bases sitting between them. The CDR3 runs to 14 residues. CDR1 is MNHEY and CDR2 is SMNVEV in the germline V gene (reference sequence).

This sequence joins TRBV7-2 and TRBJ2-7; D ambiguous. Trimming stripped 0 bases from V and 3 bases from J, with 9 bases between. The germline V gene has CDR1 SGHTA and CDR2 FQGNSA. The CDR3 spans 14 residues. CDR3 in amino acids: CASSLANWNYEQYF. CDR3 sequence (DNA): TGTGCCAGCAGCTTAGCAAACTGGAACTACGAGCAGTACTTC.

This chain connects TRBV5-4 to TRBJ1-1; perhaps TRBD1 as D (5 bases). Between the trimmed V and J ends, which lost 6 bases and 5 bases, there was a span of 14 bases. The CDR3 loop spans 13 amino acids. Germline CDR1 and CDR2: SGHNT and YYREEE (reference sequence). The CDR3 coding sequence is TGTGCCAGCAAGTCTATTGGGGCAACTGAAGCTTTCTTT. Translating gives CASKSIGATEAFF.